This TCR beta chain was captured in a study of cytomegalovirus exposure and HLA in healthy donors. Findings and limits, study-wide: Relative to the roughly 700-donor mean, N-insertions were reportedly fewer in an Asian-associated ancestry cluster in a later analysis. The study listed approximately 170 cytomegalovirus-associated TCR beta chains. Being productive about 90% or about 30% of the time was typical of most TCR beta V segments in an earlier analysis.

Both 60 Vbeta primers and 13 Jbeta primers went into the PCR. Only in-frame clones appear in the TCRdb table, and some are missing; sequencing was by immunoSEQ multiplex PCR. There are 150,000 to 250,000 clones in the sample; around 78% occur only once, and under 2% lies in the top ten. About this clone: The antigen is undetermined.

The source material was PBMCs. The sequence was collected from a young man in good health and CMV-seronegative.

DNA for the CDR3: TGTGCCAGCAGCCGGATTGACAGACAAGAGACCCAGTACTTC. Translation: CASSRIDRQETQYF. The J gene is TRBJ2-5, the V gene TRBV14, with D tentatively TRBD1 (5 bases). V lost 4 bases and J 2 bases, leaving 11 bases between the germline ends. CDR1 is SGHDN, CDR2 FVKESK, per germline. This CDR3 is built from 14 residues.